The 15 T cell receptor beta chains below were found in one sample sequenced in a study of T cell changes during pregnancy in multiple sclerosis. The protocol was immunoSEQ multiplex PCR, while the TCRdb copy is restricted to in-frame clones and leaves out a portion. The sample lists about 55,000 clones; approximately 94% were seen once. The specimen comprised CD8+ T cells from peripheral blood mononuclear cells, sampled in the third trimester of pregnancy. The receptors originated from a female donor with multiple sclerosis, enrolled in a pregnancy study.

This chain uses TRBV4-1 with TRBJ1-2, with TRBD1 matching 12 bases. Germline lookup yields CDR1 MGHRA and CDR2 YSYEKL. The CDR3 spans 17 residues. The V gene end was trimmed by 4 bases and the J gene end by 4 bases; junction bases not matched to a gene: 10. CDR3 in amino acids: CASSLTPGTGGAYGYTF. The CDR3 DNA is TGCGCCAGCAGCCTAACCCCCGGGACAGGGGGCGCCTATGGCTACACCTTC.

In DNA, the CDR3 is TGTGCCAGCGGTAGCGGGTCTAGCACAGATACGCAGTATTTT. Residues: CASGSGSSTDTQYF. J is TRBJ2-3 and V is TRBV28, with 7 nucleotides matching TRBD2. Unmatched junction bases numbered 5, after V lost 8 bases and J lost 0 bases. Per germline, CDR1 MDHEN and CDR2 SYDVKM. The CDR3 totals 14 residues.

The rearrangement uses TRBV6-1 and TRBJ2-7, with 7 bases identical to TRBD2. V was clipped by 5 bases and J by 3 bases; unmatched bases: 7. The V gene's germline CDR1 is MNHNS and CDR2 SASEGT. The CDR3 has 14 residues. The CDR3 spells CASSPWGGFYEQYF. The DNA of the CDR3 is TGTGCCAGCAGTCCGTGGGGGGGATTCTACGAGCAGTACTTC.

The chain has TRBV18 and TRBJ2-7; TRBD1 aligns across 9 bases. Germline V gene lookup returns CDR1 KGHSH and CDR2 LQKENI. The CDR3 runs 14 residues. Trimming cost V 3 bases and J 5 bases; bases outside gene matches: 5. This CDR3 reads CASSPGQGFDEQYF. For the CDR3, the DNA is TGTGCCAGCTCACCGGGACAGGGCTTCGACGAGCAGTACTTC.

CDR3 DNA: TGTGCCAGCAGCCAGACGGAGGTCAATGAGCAGTTCTTC. It specifies CASSQTEVNEQFF. The V call is TRBV7-9, the J call TRBJ2-1; TRBD2 might be the D (5 bases). Germline V gene sequence: CDR1 SEHNR, CDR2 FQNEAQ (reference sequence). V shed 5 bases and J shed 6 bases, with 11 bases lying between them. The CDR3 is made up of 13 amino acids.

The chain has TRBV7-3 and TRBJ1-2; D is possibly TRBD1 (5 bases). V was shortened by 1 base and J by 7 bases, with 13 bases between the two germline ends. The CDR3 runs 14 residues. The germline V gene encodes CDR1 SGHTA and CDR2 FQGTGA. Here the CDR3 reads CASSLIGHGRGYTF. The CDR3, as DNA: TGTGCCAGCAGCTTAATTGGACACGGACGTGGCTACACCTTC.

The J gene is TRBJ2-5, the V gene TRBV7-9; possibly TRBD2 for D (6 bases). Per germline, CDR1 SEHNR and CDR2 FQNEAQ (reference sequence). The CDR3 runs 16 residues. Trimming took 3 bases from V and 2 from J, leaving 16 bases between them. DNA for the CDR3: TGTGCCAGCAGCTTCCAGACGGGGGTAGGGCAAGAGACCCAGTACTTC. It specifies CASSFQTGVGQETQYF.

The chain is built from TRBV7-8 and TRBJ2-5; TRBD2 aligns across 13 bases. V shed 5 bases, J shed 0 bases, and the junction held 9 bases outside the gene matches. Per the germline V gene, CDR1 is SGHVS and CDR2 is FQNEAQ. This CDR3 comprises 18 residues. DNA of the CDR3: TGTGCCAGCAGCGAAAAAAGACTAGCGGGAGGCAACCAAGAGACCCAGTACTTC. This codes for CASSEKRLAGGNQETQYF.

This clone came up once. This rearrangement joins TRBV28 to TRBJ2-5; TRBD1 matches 9 bases. The CDR3 has 16 amino acids. V trimming: 5 bases; J trimming: 3 bases; junction bases outside the gene matches: 10. CDR1 is MDHEN and CDR2 is SYDVKM in the germline V gene. The CDR3 DNA reads TGTGCCAGCAGTGACCCCGGGACAGGGTACGAAGAGACCCAGTACTTC. Its protein is CASSDPGTGYEETQYF. Based on the CDR3 plus reference TRBV28 and TRBJ2-5, the full variable domain is DVKVTQSSRYLVKRTGEKVFLECVQDMDHENMFWYRQDPGLGLRLIYFSYDVKMKEKGDIPEGYSVSREKKERFSLILESASTNQTSMYLCASSDPGTGYEETQYFGPGTRLLVL.

This clone was recorded only once. This chain uses TRBV7-6 with TRBJ2-7; D gene uncertain. This CDR3 has 14 residues. From germline, CDR1 is SGHVS and CDR2 FNYEAQ. Trimming left V 5 bases short and J 1 base short, with 12 bases between. In DNA, the CDR3 is TGTGCCAGCAGCGCGGCAGCCCCTTCCTACGAGCAGTACTTC. This sequence encodes CASSAAAPSYEQYF.

CDR3 region: CASIDFHNEQFF. DNA for the CDR3: TGTGCCAGCATAGACTTTCACAATGAGCAGTTCTTC. The chain employs TRBV27 and TRBJ2-1; D call uncertain. The CDR3 consists of 12 residues. The germline V gene has CDR1 MNHEY and CDR2 SMNVEV (reference sequence). The germline V and J ends were trimmed by 7 bases and 5 bases, with 9 bases remaining between them.

The chain recombines TRBV6-1 with TRBJ2-1, with TRBD2 matching over 7 bases. CDR1 is MNHNS and CDR2 is SASEGT in the germline V gene. This CDR3 has 15 residues. After removal of 3 bases from V and 0 bases from J, the junction contained 2 bases not matched to a gene. The chain's CDR3 is CASSEGLPSYNEQFF. DNA for the CDR3: TGTGCCAGCAGTGAGGGACTACCCTCCTACAATGAGCAGTTCTTC.

The rearrangement uses TRBV6-4 and TRBJ2-1, with 7 positions matching TRBD1. V lost 3 bases to trimming and J lost 0 bases; unmatched junction nucleotides: 2. The germline V gene has CDR1 MRHNA and CDR2 SNTAGT. This CDR3 spans 15 amino acids. The CDR3 spells CASSEGDSSYNEQFF. The CDR3 DNA sequence: TGTGCCAGCAGTGAGGGGGACAGCTCCTACAATGAGCAGTTCTTC.

The chain uses TRBV19 and TRBJ1-1, with 9 positions matching TRBD1. Germline trimming cut 7 bases from V and 1 base from J; bases unmatched to any gene: 10. Germline values: CDR1 LNHDA, CDR2 SQIVND (reference sequence). CDR3 size: 16 residues. The CDR3: CASNRDRENSNTEAFF. CDR3 nucleotides: TGTGCCAGTAACCGGGACAGGGAAAATTCGAACACTGAAGCTTTCTTT. Full variable domain (remainder filled in from reference TRBV19 and TRBJ1-1): DGGITQSPKYLFRKEGQNVTLSCEQNLNHDAMYWYRQDPGQGLRLIYYSQIVNDFQKGDIAEGYSVSREKKESFPLTVTSAQKNPTAFYLCASNRDRENSNTEAFFGQGTRLTVV.

The chain recombines TRBV9 with TRBJ2-3; 11 bases agree with TRBD2. CDR3 length: 14 residues. CDR1 and CDR2 from the germline V gene are SGDLS and YYNGEE. The V gene end was trimmed by 4 bases and the J gene end by 5 bases; junction bases not matched to a gene: 3. CDR3 coding DNA: TGTGCCAGCAGCATAGGACTAGCGGGAGATACGCAGTATTTT. Protein: CASSIGLAGDTQYF.